A single sample gave rise to the 4 T cell receptor beta chains below, sequenced in a study of blood T cell repertoires in COVID-19. The protocol was immunoSEQ multiplex PCR, while the TCRdb copy is restricted to in-frame clones and leaves out a portion. The repertoire has just over 80,000 clones, under 80% of them found once; the top ten carry around 19%. Sequenced input: peripheral blood. The origin of the receptors is a woman older than 75 with active or convalescent COVID-19.

The gene calls are TRBV13 and TRBJ2-7, with 9 bases identical to TRBD1. Trimming cost V 4 bases and J 5 bases; bases outside gene matches: 12. There are 16 residues in the CDR3. The V gene's germline CDR1 is PRHDT and CDR2 FYEKMQ (reference sequence). This chain's CDR3 is CASSYGTGRGSDEQYF. The CDR3 coding sequence is TGTGCCAGCAGCTACGGGACAGGGCGCGGCAGCGACGAGCAGTACTTC.

The chain employs TRBV18 and TRBJ1-5; 7 nucleotides line up with TRBD1. The CDR3 has 14 amino acids. The trim removed 6 bases at V and 10 bases at J, leaving 12 bases unmatched. Germline V gives CDR1 KGHSH, CDR2 LQKENI. The CDR3 DNA reads as TGTGCCAGCTCGCAGACAGGGAAGAAGAGCCCCCAGCATTTT. It translates to CASSQTGKKSPQHF.

The chain uses TRBV27 and TRBJ2-7; D ambiguous. The germline V gene has CDR1 MNHEY and CDR2 SMNVEV (reference sequence). V gave up 3 bases and J gave up 1 base, with 7 bases separating them. This CDR3 region has 13 residues. CDR3 sequence: CASSLSRSYEQYF. CDR3 in DNA: TGTGCCAGCAGTTTGTCACGGTCCTACGAGCAGTACTTC.

This clone was observed a few times. The chain combines TRBV28 with TRBJ2-5, with 8 nucleotides matching TRBD1. CDR1 is MDHEN, CDR2 SYDVKM, per germline. The trim removed 5 bases at V and 5 bases at J, leaving 16 bases unmatched. The CDR3 is made up of 17 amino acids. The CDR3 here is CASSRRGFGQGEETQYF. CDR3 DNA sequence: TGTGCCAGCAGTAGGAGGGGTTTCGGACAGGGAGAGGAGACCCAGTACTTC.